This entry lists 8 T cell receptor beta chains sequenced from one sample in a study of cytomegalovirus exposure and HLA in healthy donors (dated by TCRdb to the late 2010s). The method behind the library was the immunoSEQ multiplex PCR assay. The multiplex PCR relied on a mix of 60 forward primers for TCR Vbeta segments and 13 reverse primers for TCR Jbeta segments. TCRdb retrieved this table from immuneACCESS and kept in-frame rearrangements only. Not all clones are present; in checked studies, unresolved V genes account for under half, and no reason is known for the remainder. For this sample, the table gives about 90,000 clones. The ten largest clones take up just under 3.5% of the sample. Sequencing was done on a sample of PBMCs. All receptors come from a woman in her twenties or thirties in good health and CMV-seronegative.

The J gene is TRBJ2-7, the V gene TRBV7-9; a possible D gene is TRBD1 (6 bases). Germline CDR1 reads SEHNR; CDR2 reads FQNEAQ (reference sequence). CDR3 length equals 14 residues. V was trimmed by 8 bases and J by 5 bases, leaving 19 bases between them. The CDR3 region is CASSPRGTRNEQYF. CDR3 bases: TGTGCCAGCTCCCCGAGGGGGACGAGGAACGAGCAGTACTTC.

This chain joins TRBV5-1 and TRBJ2-7, with TRBD2 matching over 10 bases. Trimming cost V 0 bases and J 2 bases; bases outside gene matches: 2. Per the germline V gene, CDR1 is SGHRS and CDR2 is YFSETQ. The CDR3 contains 15 residues. The CDR3 reads CASSLDTSGAYEQYF. CDR3 DNA: TGCGCCAGCAGCTTGGATACTAGCGGGGCCTACGAGCAGTACTTC. Full variable domain (missing parts from reference TRBV5-1 and TRBJ2-7): KAGVTQTPRYLIKTRGQQVTLSCSPISGHRSVSWYQQTPGQGLQFLFEYFSETQRNKGNFPGRFSGRQFSNSRSEMNVSTLELGDSALYLCASSLDTSGAYEQYFGPGTRLTVT.

The chain is built from TRBV15 and TRBJ1-1; no clear D gene. Germline assignment: CDR1 LNHNV and CDR2 YYDKDF (reference sequence). This CDR3 contains 13 residues. The V and J ends lost 1 base and 6 bases respectively, with 9 bases between them. CDR3 protein: CATSRGSEAEAFF. The CDR3 nucleotides are TGTGCCACCAGCAGAGGATCAGAGGCTGAAGCTTTCTTT.

The chain recombines TRBV5-4 with TRBJ2-1, with D unresolved. Germline CDR1 reads SGHNT; CDR2 reads YYREEE (reference sequence). V gave up 2 bases and J gave up 8 bases, with 8 bases separating them. The length of the CDR3 is 12 residues. CDR3 DNA: TGTGCCAGCAGCTTCCCCGGGTATGAGCAGTTCTTC. This sequence encodes CASSFPGYEQFF.

This chain links TRBV28 with TRBJ2-7; the match to TRBD2 covers 7 bases. After removal of 2 bases from V and 2 bases from J, the junction contained 0 bases not matched to a gene. This CDR3 region has 13 residues. Germline V CDR1 and CDR2: MDHEN, SYDVKM. The CDR3 here is CASSLGRAYEQYF. In DNA, the CDR3 is TGTGCCAGCAGTTTAGGGAGGGCCTACGAGCAGTACTTC.

V and J are TRBV18 and TRBJ1-1; D gene uncertain. Trimming took 6 bases from V and 9 from J, leaving 20 bases between them. CDR1 is KGHSH, CDR2 LQKENI, per germline. The CDR3 runs 14 residues. The CDR3 sequence: CASSPGVGGSQAFF. The CDR3 bases are TGTGCCAGCTCGCCAGGAGTGGGCGGGTCCCAAGCTTTCTTT.

CDR3 nucleotide sequence: TGTGCCAGCAGTTTCGGACAGATAAACACCGGGGAGCTGTTTTTT. Protein sequence: CASSFGQINTGELFF. V usage is TRBV6-5 and J usage is TRBJ2-2; D might be TRBD1 (6 bases). CDR1 and CDR2 (germline): MNHEY, SVGAGI. The CDR3 is 15 residues long. The V end lost 4 bases, the J end lost 2 bases, and 11 bases lay between the germline ends.

The V and J genes are TRBV5-1 and TRBJ2-3, with 7 bases matching TRBD2. This CDR3 contains 17 residues. After removal of 5 bases from V and 9 bases from J, the junction contained 21 bases not matched to a gene. Germline V lookup: CDR1 SGHRS, CDR2 YFSETQ. The CDR3 here is CASRPQVGAGERITQYF. CDR3 in DNA: TGCGCCAGCAGACCCCAGGTCGGGGCGGGAGAACGGATCACGCAGTATTTT.